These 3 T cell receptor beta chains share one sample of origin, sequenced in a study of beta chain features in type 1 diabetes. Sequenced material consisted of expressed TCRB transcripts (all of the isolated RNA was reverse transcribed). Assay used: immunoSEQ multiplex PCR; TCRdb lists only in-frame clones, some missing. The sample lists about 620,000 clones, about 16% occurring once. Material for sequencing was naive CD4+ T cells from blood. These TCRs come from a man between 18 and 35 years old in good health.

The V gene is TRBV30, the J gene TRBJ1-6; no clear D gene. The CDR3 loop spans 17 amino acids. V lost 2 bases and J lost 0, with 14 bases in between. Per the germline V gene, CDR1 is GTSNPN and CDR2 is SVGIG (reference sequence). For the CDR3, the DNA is TGTGCCTGGAGTCCTCCCCGGGGATTCTCCTATAATTCACCCCTCCACTTT. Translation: CAWSPPRGFSYNSPLHF.

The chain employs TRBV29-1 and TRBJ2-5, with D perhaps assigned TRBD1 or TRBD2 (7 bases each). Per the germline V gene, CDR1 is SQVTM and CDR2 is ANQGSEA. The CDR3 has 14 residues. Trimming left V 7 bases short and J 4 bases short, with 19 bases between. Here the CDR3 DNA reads TGCAGCGGCCGATCAGGGGGGGGCAGAGAGACCCAGTACTTC. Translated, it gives CSGRSGGGRETQYF.

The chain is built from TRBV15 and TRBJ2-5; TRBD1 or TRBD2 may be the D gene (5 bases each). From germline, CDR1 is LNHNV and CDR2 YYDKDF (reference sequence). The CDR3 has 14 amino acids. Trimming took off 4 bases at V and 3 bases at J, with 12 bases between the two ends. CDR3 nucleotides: TGTGCCACCAGCACTCCGGGACGGGAAGAGACCCAGTACTTC. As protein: CATSTPGREETQYF.